This TCR beta chain originates from a study of Ad26.COV2.S vaccination and SARS-CoV-2 variants. Clones were sequenced by immunoSEQ multiplex PCR, and TCRdb holds only the in-frame ones, with some missing. The sample lists 410,000 or so clones, roughly 90% occurring once. Stated treatment: some 20 received Ad26.COV2.S at low or high dose, single or two shots; 5 received placebo; per-sample allocation not given. Day 63 after the first injection of vaccine or placebo was the sampling time. The V gene's germline CDR1 is SGHTA and CDR2 FQGNSA. The CDR3 has 16 amino acids. V dropped 2 bases and J dropped 2; count of bases not matched to a gene: 6.

This rearrangement joins TRBV7-2 to TRBJ2-1; 7 positions match TRBD2. This TCR derives from a person aged 18-60 years who received the Ad26.COV2.S COVID-19 vaccine or a placebo. The sequencing used peripheral blood, collected in a trial of Ad26.COV2.S vaccine versus placebo. The CDR3 sequence is CASSLFLAATYNEQFF. CDR3 nucleotides: TGTGCCAGCAGCTTATTCCTAGCGGCTACCTACAATGAGCAGTTCTTC.